This T cell receptor (beta chain) derives from a study of regulatory T cells in long-lasting Graves disease. Arm-PCR with iRepertoire HTBI primers amplified the CDR3 regions for these TCR beta libraries. TCRdb analysed the multiplex PCR reads with MiXCR anew, one entry per CDR3 protein. This sample has some 450,000 distinct CDR3 sequences, with roughly a quarter found just once. Time point noted: persistent/refractory GD, antithyroid drugs over 5 years with positive TRAb. Generation of the TCR library employed RNA extracted from PBMCs. This clonotype was seen many times. V lost 1 base to trimming and J lost 9 bases, with 10 bases between them. This CDR3 contains 12 residues. Germline lookup yields CDR1 SGHAT and CDR2 FQNNGV.

This material consisted of peripheral blood mononuclear cells (PBMCs), taken when the disease was refractory, from a patient treated with antithyroid drugs. This receptor was taken from a female donor with Graves disease. The V gene is TRBV11-2, the J gene TRBJ2-7; maybe TRBD2 (5 bases). The CDR3 spells CASSLARDGQYF. The CDR3 bases are TGTGCCAGCAGCTTAGCCCGGGATGGGCAGTACTTC.